A selection of T cell receptor beta chains follows, all from one sample in a study of shared clonotypes between healthy human individuals. Clones were read by immunoSEQ multiplex PCR, and TCRdb kept only the in-frame ones, dropping some. The table records roughly 1,500,000 clones, approximately 98% of them present only once. The sample comprised naive CD4+ T cells sorted from blood. These receptors came from a man aged 25-40 years in good health. The conserved cysteine and the conserved F or W are not part of the CDR3 here. The order of the fields is clone size, J gene, V gene, CDR3 protein. The listing skips clone size in some rows; elsewhere it reads once, few, many or a size class.

NA | TRBJ2-1 | TRBV7-9 | ASSFGLAAPYNEQF
NA | TRBJ2-7 | TRBV6-6 | ASNHSPGQGAYEQY
NA | TRBJ2-5 | TRBV7-9 | ASHGGSETQY
once | TRBJ1-2 | TRBV10-1 | ASSPDRNYGYT
NA | TRBJ2-3 | TRBV5-4 | ASSRTVTDTQY
NA | TRBJ2-7 | TRBV5-6 | ASSLVRTGGYEQY
NA | TRBJ2-2 | TRBV5-4 | ASSLASNTGELF
few | TRBJ2-3 | TRBV9 | ASSVGGTTDTQY
NA | TRBJ2-7 | TRBV19 | ASSMGLARYEQY
NA | TRBJ1-1 | TRBV5-1 | ASEGQGNTEAF
NA | TRBJ2-1 | TRBV18 | ASSPRGLAGPTSYNEQF
NA | TRBJ2-7 | TRBV19 | ASSTSRGSYEQY
NA | TRBJ2-2 | TRBV10-3 | AIRLAGNTGELF
NA | TRBJ2-1 | TRBV9 | ASSVGDNEQF
NA | TRBJ1-1 | TRBV7-2 | ASSFLQEAF
NA | TRBJ2-3 | TRBV6-6 | ASNKAGAGTDTQY
NA | TRBJ1-2 | TRBV11-2 | ASSLAANYGYT
NA | TRBJ2-3 | TRBV5-4 | ASSSGGLAGNTQY
NA | TRBJ2-1 | TRBV7-9 | ASSSEVVLAGDSYNEQF
NA | TRBJ1-2 | TRBV9 | ASSVGAGGMGYGYT
NA | TRBJ2-1 | TRBV10-3 | AISEKGAAYNEQF
once | TRBJ2-7 | TRBV19 | ASTPGQGNYEQY
NA | TRBJ2-7 | TRBV6-6 | ASSYSNTGHYEQY
NA | TRBJ2-1 | TRBV14 | ASSLGLTNNEQF
NA | TRBJ2-3 | TRBV27 | ASSFAGMAQY
NA | TRBJ1-2 | TRBV7-9 | ASSNGYT
NA | TRBJ1-1 | TRBV6-5 | ASSPLRTGETEAF
NA | TRBJ1-5 | TRBV27 | ASSPQAGNQPQH
once | TRBJ2-1 | TRBV27 | ASSPRLAGYNEQF
NA | TRBJ2-7 | TRBV7-2 | ASSLALRDYEQY
NA | TRBJ1-2 | TRBV5-1 | ASRIKGGYT
NA | TRBJ1-2 | TRBV2 | ASRDRESNGYT
NA | TRBJ2-7 | TRBV10-3 | AIIQGGEQY